The rows below give T cell receptor beta chains drawn from one sample of a study of OX40 agonist ivuxolimab in advanced cancers. Repertoires were generated with immunoSEQ multiplex PCR, while TCRdb's copy carries only in-frame clones and drops some. The sample lists 75,000 to 85,000 clones, roughly 91% seen once, with approximately 0.25% in the top ten. The input for sequencing was CD4+ or CD8+ T cells sorted from blood, taken in a trial of the OX40 agonist ivuxolimab. All receptors derive from an adult with an advanced solid tumor such as melanoma, head and neck, liver or kidney cancer. Both conserved end residues are part of each CDR3. The order of the fields is D gene, V gene, J gene, clone size, CDR3 protein, CDR3 DNA. A D gene is named only where the DNA matches it firmly. The listing skips clone size in some rows; elsewhere it reads once, few, many or a size class.

>TRBD1|TRBV18|TRBJ2-7|-
CASSRSGTGPYEQYF
TGTGCCAGCTCACGTTCCGGGACAGGACCCTACGAGCAGTACTTC
>TRBD1|TRBV7-9|TRBJ2-3|-
CASSLASGTGGDTQYF
TGTGCCAGCAGCTTAGCGTCCGGGACAGGGGGAGATACGCAGTATTTT
>TRBD1|TRBV2|TRBJ1-1|few
CASSEDRGTEAFF
TGTGCCAGCAGTGAAGACAGGGGCACTGAAGCTTTCTTT
>-|TRBV29-1|TRBJ2-2|-
CSVGSNTGELFF
TGCAGCGTTGGTTCGAACACCGGGGAGCTGTTTTTT
>-|TRBV5-1|TRBJ1-5|few
CASSPMGGNQPQHF
TGCGCCAGCAGCCCCATGGGGGGGAATCAGCCCCAGCATTTT
>TRBD1|TRBV18|TRBJ1-2|-
CASSPDRDREGYTF
TGTGCCAGCTCACCCGACCGGGACAGGGAGGGCTACACCTTC
>-|TRBV15|TRBJ2-7|-
CATSAQRVGEQYF
TGTGCCACCAGCGCCCAGAGGGTGGGCGAGCAGTACTTC
>TRBD2|TRBV11-2|TRBJ2-3|-
CASSHPSLGGDIADTQYF
TGTGCCAGCAGCCACCCGTCTTTGGGAGGGGATATCGCAGATACGCAGTATTTT
>-|TRBV6-1|TRBJ2-1|-
CASNLNRADEQFF
TGTGCCAGCAACCTTAACAGGGCCGATGAGCAGTTCTTC
>TRBD2|TRBV28|TRBJ2-2|-
CASSGTSGRSGELFF
TGTGCCAGCAGCGGGACTAGCGGGAGATCCGGGGAGCTGTTTTTT
>-|TRBV4-1|TRBJ2-1|-
CASSQGRLVRRGYNEQFF
TGCGCCAGCAGCCAGGGACGACTGGTAAGAAGGGGGTACAATGAGCAGTTCTTC
>-|TRBV19|TRBJ2-7|-
CASSMGPQYEQYF
TGTGCCAGTAGTATGGGGCCGCAATACGAGCAGTACTTC
>TRBD1|TRBV2|TRBJ1-1|-
CASSEQRTGRLVIPEAFF
TGTGCCAGCAGTGAACAGAGGACAGGGAGGCTCGTAATTCCTGAAGCTTTCTTT
>-|TRBV20-1|TRBJ2-3|-
CSASNRDTQYF
TGCAGTGCTAGTAATCGGGATACGCAGTATTTT
>-|TRBV6-6|TRBJ2-5|-
CASSYPGRETQYF
TGTGCCAGCAGTTACCCAGGGCGGGAGACCCAGTACTTC
>-|TRBV5-1|TRBJ1-4|-
CASSSGTAATNEKLFF
TGCGCCAGCAGTTCCGGGACCGCGGCAACTAATGAAAAACTGTTTTTT
>-|TRBV2|TRBJ1-5|few
CASSSGARNQPQHF
TGTGCCAGCAGTAGTGGGGCGCGCAATCAGCCCCAGCATTTT
>-|TRBV27|TRBJ1-5|-
CASSLKGDIEQPQHF
TGTGCCAGCAGCCTCAAAGGGGATATCGAACAGCCCCAGCATTTT
>-|TRBV29-1|TRBJ1-1|-
CSVVLGVNTEAFF
TGCAGCGTTGTATTAGGGGTTAACACTGAAGCTTTCTTT
>TRBD1|TRBV11-3|TRBJ2-7|-
CASSLVAGGTYEQYF
TGTGCCAGCAGCTTAGTGGCAGGGGGAACCTACGAGCAGTACTTC
>TRBD1|TRBV19|TRBJ2-3|-
CASSKWTGGKSDTQYF
TGTGCCAGTAGTAAATGGACAGGGGGCAAGAGCGATACGCAGTATTTT
>-|TRBV6-1|TRBJ2-5|-
CASKTEETQYF
TGTGCCAGCAAGACAGAAGAGACCCAGTACTTC
>TRBD2|TRBV5-1|TRBJ2-7|-
CASSGGTSGRGTYEQYF
TGCGCCAGCAGCGGGGGGACTAGCGGGAGAGGGACCTACGAGCAGTACTTC
>TRBD2|TRBV19|TRBJ2-1|-
CASSIGLANNEQFF
TGTGCCAGTAGTATCGGACTAGCGAACAATGAGCAGTTCTTC
>-|TRBV18|TRBJ2-3|-
CASSPPTHTDTQYF
TGTGCCAGCTCACCGCCGACCCACACAGATACGCAGTATTTT
>-|TRBV6-6|TRBJ1-6|-
CASSYGEPGNSPLHF
TGTGCCAGCAGTTACGGAGAGCCTGGGAATTCACCCCTCCACTTT
>-|TRBV5-4|TRBJ1-2|-
CASRDGGRGYTF
TGTGCCAGCAGGGACGGGGGTCGGGGCTACACCTTC
>-|TRBV10-3|TRBJ1-1|many
CAISESTDAEAFF
TGTGCCATCAGTGAGTCTACAGACGCTGAAGCTTTCTTT
>TRBD2|TRBV7-2|TRBJ2-4|-
CASSSLAGGPALAKNIQYF
TGTGCCAGCAGCTCCCTAGCGGGAGGGCCAGCGCTAGCCAAAAACATTCAGTACTTC
>-|TRBV10-3|TRBJ2-6|-
CAISGTGSRANVLTF
TGTGCCATCAGTGGTACCGGGAGTAGGGCCAACGTCCTGACTTTC
>TRBD1|TRBV28|TRBJ1-1|-
CASSSPSGGLTEAFF
TGTGCCAGCAGTTCACCTTCAGGGGGACTCACTGAAGCTTTCTTT
>TRBD1|TRBV6-5|TRBJ2-7|-
CASSSGTASSYEQYF
TGTGCCAGCAGTTCCGGGACAGCTAGCTCCTACGAGCAGTACTTC
>TRBD1|TRBV5-1|TRBJ2-7|-
CASSLDRGGEQYF
TGCGCCAGCAGCTTGGACAGGGGCGGCGAGCAGTACTTC
>-|TRBV18|TRBJ2-2|-
CASSPPNRQLYTGELFF
TGTGCCAGCTCACCACCCAATCGACAGTTATACACCGGGGAGCTGTTTTTT
>-|TRBV29-1|TRBJ2-1|-
CSVVADFRSYNEQFF
TGCAGCGTTGTAGCAGATTTCCGCTCCTACAATGAGCAGTTCTTC
>TRBD2|TRBV28|TRBJ2-7|-
CASRFRFELADILSYEQYF
TGTGCCAGCAGGTTTAGGTTTGAACTAGCGGATATCTTATCCTACGAGCAGTACTTC
>TRBD1|TRBV7-9|TRBJ1-2|-
CASSTGTGGYGYTF
TGTGCCAGCAGCACCGGGACAGGGGGCTATGGCTACACCTTC
>-|TRBV4-2|TRBJ2-3|-
CASSLKSAGRNTDTQYF
TGTGCCAGCAGCCTAAAGTCCGCGGGGAGGAACACAGATACGCAGTATTTT
>TRBD2|TRBV7-3|TRBJ2-1|-
CASSLFASGSLRNEQFF
TGTGCCAGCAGCTTATTCGCTAGCGGGAGTCTGCGGAATGAGCAGTTCTTC
>-|TRBV19|TRBJ1-5|-
CASSLGTGQGYNQPQHF
TGTGCCAGTAGTCTCGGCACGGGACAAGGATACAATCAGCCCCAGCATTTT
>-|TRBV7-8|TRBJ2-3|-
CASSLSSYTDTQYF
TGTGCCAGCAGCTTAAGTTCTTACACAGATACGCAGTATTTT
>-|TRBV4-3|TRBJ2-1|-
CASSRNRNDWDEQFF
TGCGCCAGCAGCCGCAACAGAAACGACTGGGATGAGCAGTTCTTC
>TRBD2|TRBV6-1|TRBJ2-7|few
CASSEAKAGPYEQYF
TGTGCCAGCAGTGAAGCGAAAGCGGGGCCCTACGAGCAGTACTTC
>TRBD2|TRBV6-6|TRBJ2-7|-
CASSREGPLGEQYF
TGTGCCAGCAGCCGGGAGGGCCCTCTGGGCGAGCAGTACTTC
>TRBD1|TRBV6-1|TRBJ1-2|-
CASRETRTGGRQGYTF
TGTGCCAGCAGGGAAACCCGGACAGGGGGTAGGCAAGGCTACACCTTC
>-|TRBV5-1|TRBJ2-1|-
CASISTKTSGYNEQFF
TGCGCCAGCATATCCACCAAGACGAGCGGATACAATGAGCAGTTCTTC
>-|TRBV10-3|TRBJ1-5|-
CAISESGVQPQHF
TGTGCCATCAGTGAGTCGGGGGTACAGCCCCAGCATTTT
>-|TRBV6-5|TRBJ1-2|-
CASSYRGKGYGYTF
TGTGCCAGCAGTTACCGGGGGAAGGGCTATGGCTACACCTTC
>-|TRBV2|TRBJ2-1|-
CASITTRYSDNEQFF
TGTGCCAGCATCACGACTAGATATAGTGACAATGAGCAGTTCTTC
>TRBD2|TRBV5-8|TRBJ2-7|-
CASSLVVASGSRNEQYF
TGTGCCAGCAGCTTGGTAGTGGCTAGCGGGAGTAGGAACGAGCAGTACTTC
>-|TRBV25-1|TRBJ2-5|-
CASSGRVSLGETQYF
TGTGCCAGCAGTGGCCGGGTCTCTCTGGGGGAGACCCAGTACTTC
>TRBD2|TRBV27|TRBJ2-2|-
CASLPLSGRITGELFF
TGTGCCAGCCTCCCCCTATCCGGGAGGATCACCGGGGAGCTGTTTTTT
>-|TRBV28|TRBJ1-1|-
CASSLWTANTEAFF
TGTGCCAGCAGTTTATGGACAGCTAACACTGAAGCTTTCTTT
>-|TRBV28|TRBJ1-1|-
CASNVPGRNTEAFF
TGTGCCAGCAATGTTCCGGGGCGGAACACTGAAGCTTTCTTT